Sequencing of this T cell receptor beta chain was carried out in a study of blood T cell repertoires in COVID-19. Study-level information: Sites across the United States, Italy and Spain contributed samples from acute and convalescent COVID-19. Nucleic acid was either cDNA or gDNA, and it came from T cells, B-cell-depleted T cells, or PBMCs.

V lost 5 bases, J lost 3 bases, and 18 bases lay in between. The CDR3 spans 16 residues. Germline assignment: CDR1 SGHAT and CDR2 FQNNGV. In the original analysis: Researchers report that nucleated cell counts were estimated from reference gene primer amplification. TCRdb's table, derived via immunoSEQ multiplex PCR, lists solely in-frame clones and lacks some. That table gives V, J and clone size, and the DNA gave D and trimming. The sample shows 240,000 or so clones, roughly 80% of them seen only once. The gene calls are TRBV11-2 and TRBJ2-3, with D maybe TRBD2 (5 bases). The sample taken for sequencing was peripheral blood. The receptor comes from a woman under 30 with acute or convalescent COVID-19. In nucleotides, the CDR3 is TGTGCCAGCAGCACCTGGACTGATCCAATGACAGATACGCAGTATTTT. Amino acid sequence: CASSTWTDPMTDTQYF.